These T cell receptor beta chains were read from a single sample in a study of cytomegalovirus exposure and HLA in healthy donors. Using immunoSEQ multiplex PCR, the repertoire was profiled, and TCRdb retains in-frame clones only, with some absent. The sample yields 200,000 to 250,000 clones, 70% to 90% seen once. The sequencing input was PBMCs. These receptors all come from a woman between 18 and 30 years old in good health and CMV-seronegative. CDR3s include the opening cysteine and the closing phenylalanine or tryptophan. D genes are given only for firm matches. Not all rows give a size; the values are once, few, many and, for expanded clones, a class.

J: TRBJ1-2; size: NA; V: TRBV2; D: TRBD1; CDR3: CARRDRANYGYTF; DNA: TGTGCCAGAAGGGACAGGGCTAACTATGGCTACACCTTC
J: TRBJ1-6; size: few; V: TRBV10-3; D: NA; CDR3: CAISVGQEHSPLHF; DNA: TGTGCCATCAGTGTGGGGCAGGAGCATTCACCCCTCCACTTT
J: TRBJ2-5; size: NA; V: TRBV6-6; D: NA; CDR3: CASSYVTETQYF; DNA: TGTGCCAGCAGTTACGTGACTGAGACCCAGTACTTC
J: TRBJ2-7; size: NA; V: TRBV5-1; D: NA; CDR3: CASRDLADPYEQYF; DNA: TGCGCCAGCAGAGATCTAGCCGATCCCTACGAGCAGTACTTC
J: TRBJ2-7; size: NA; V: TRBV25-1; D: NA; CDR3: CASSELGRAYEQYF; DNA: TGTGCCAGCAGTGAATTGGGCAGGGCCTACGAGCAGTACTTC
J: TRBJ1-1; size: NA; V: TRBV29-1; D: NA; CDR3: CSVEWGLRNTEAFF; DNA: TGCAGCGTTGAGTGGGGTTTGAGGAACACTGAAGCTTTCTTT
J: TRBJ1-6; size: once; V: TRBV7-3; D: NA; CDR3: CASSPSGSPLHF; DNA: TGTGCCAGCAGCCCCAGTGGTTCACCCCTCCACTTT
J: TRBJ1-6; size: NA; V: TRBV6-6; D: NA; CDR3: CASKGGQSSYNSPLHF; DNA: TGTGCCAGCAAGGGGGGCCAGAGCTCCTATAATTCACCCCTCCACTTT
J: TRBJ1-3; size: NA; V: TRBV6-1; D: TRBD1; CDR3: CASRTGTGRGNTIYF; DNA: TGTGCCAGCAGAACCGGGACAGGGCGGGGAAACACCATATATTTT
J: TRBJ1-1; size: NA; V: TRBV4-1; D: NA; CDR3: CASSLGGLLGTGTEAFF; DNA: TGCGCCAGCAGCCTCGGAGGACTACTGGGAACCGGGACTGAAGCTTTCTTT
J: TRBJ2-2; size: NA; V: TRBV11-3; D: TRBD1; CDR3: CASSLDSLGTGYTGELFF; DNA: TGTGCCAGCAGCTTAGATTCGTTGGGGACAGGATACACCGGGGAGCTGTTTTTT
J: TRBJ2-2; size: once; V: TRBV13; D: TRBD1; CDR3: CASSPLTPTGMNTGELFF; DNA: TGTGCCAGCAGCCCCCTTACCCCGACAGGGATGAACACCGGGGAGCTGTTTTTT
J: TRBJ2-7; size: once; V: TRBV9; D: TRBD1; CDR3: CASSVGGRGNYEQYF; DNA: TGTGCCAGCAGCGTAGGCGGCAGGGGGAACTACGAGCAGTACTTC
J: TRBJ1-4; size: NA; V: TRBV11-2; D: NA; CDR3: CASSPGAEDNEKLFF; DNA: TGTGCCAGCAGCCCCGGGGCCGAGGATAATGAAAAACTGTTTTTT
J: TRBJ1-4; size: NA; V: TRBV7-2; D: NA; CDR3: CASSLAGSNEKLFF; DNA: TGTGCCAGCAGCTTAGCGGGGTCTAATGAAAAACTGTTTTTT
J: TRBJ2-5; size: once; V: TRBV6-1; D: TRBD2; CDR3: CASSERPGSGGATLGETQYF; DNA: TGTGCCAGCAGTGAGCGCCCTGGTAGCGGGGGGGCCACCTTAGGAGAGACCCAGTACTTC
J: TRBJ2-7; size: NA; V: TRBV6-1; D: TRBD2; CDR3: CASSGVAGENEQYF; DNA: TGTGCCAGCAGTGGAGTAGCGGGAGAGAACGAGCAGTACTTC
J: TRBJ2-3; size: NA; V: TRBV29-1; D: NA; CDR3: CSVDKGTDTQYF; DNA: TGCAGCGTTGACAAGGGAACAGATACGCAGTATTTT
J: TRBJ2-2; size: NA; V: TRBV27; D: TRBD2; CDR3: CATSRLAGGDSTGELFF; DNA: TGTGCCACCTCCCGGCTAGCGGGAGGAGATAGCACCGGGGAGCTGTTTTTT
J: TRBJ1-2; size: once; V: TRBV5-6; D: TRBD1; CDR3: CASSLVGTADSYGYTF; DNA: TGTGCCAGCAGCTTGGTCGGGACAGCAGATTCATATGGCTACACCTTC
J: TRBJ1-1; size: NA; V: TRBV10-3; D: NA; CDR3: CAISPTDMTTEAFF; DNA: TGTGCCATCAGTCCGACTGATATGACCACTGAAGCTTTCTTT
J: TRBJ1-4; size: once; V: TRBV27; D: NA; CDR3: CASSPGPTNEKLFF; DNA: TGTGCCAGCAGTCCGGGGCCAACTAATGAAAAACTGTTTTTT
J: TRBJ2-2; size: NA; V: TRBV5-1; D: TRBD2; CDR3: CATKEGLPPGELFF; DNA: TGCGCCACCAAGGAGGGACTACCCCCCGGGGAGCTGTTTTTT
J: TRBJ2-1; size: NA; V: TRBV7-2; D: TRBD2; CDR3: CASSPGTSGGPSYNEQFF; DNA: TGTGCCAGCAGCCCCGGGACTAGCGGGGGGCCCTCCTACAATGAGCAGTTCTTC
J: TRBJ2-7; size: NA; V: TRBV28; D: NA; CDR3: CASSIAGEQYF; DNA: TGTGCCAGCAGTATTGCGGGGGAGCAGTACTTC
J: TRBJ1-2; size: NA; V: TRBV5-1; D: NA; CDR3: CASSLAGQAHNYGYTF; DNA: TGCGCCAGCAGCTTGGCCGGGCAGGCCCATAACTATGGCTACACCTTC
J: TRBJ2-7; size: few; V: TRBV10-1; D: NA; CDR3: CASSEASGYEQYF; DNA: TGCGCCAGCAGTGAGGCGTCGGGCTACGAGCAGTACTTC
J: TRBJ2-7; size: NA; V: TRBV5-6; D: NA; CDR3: CASLPRGWQGEQYF; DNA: TGTGCCAGCTTGCCTAGGGGTTGGCAGGGCGAGCAGTACTTC
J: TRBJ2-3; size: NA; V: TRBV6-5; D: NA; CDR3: CASSYRGESTDTQYF; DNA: TGTGCCAGCAGTTACAGAGGGGAGAGTACAGATACGCAGTATTTT
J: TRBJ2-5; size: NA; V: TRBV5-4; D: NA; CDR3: CASSSPGAAQETQYF; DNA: TGTGCCAGCAGCTCTCCCGGCGCGGCGCAAGAGACCCAGTACTTC
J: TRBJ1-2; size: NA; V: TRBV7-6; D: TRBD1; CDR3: CASSLEDRGAYGYTF; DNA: TGTGCCAGCAGCTTAGAGGACAGGGGAGCCTATGGCTACACCTTC
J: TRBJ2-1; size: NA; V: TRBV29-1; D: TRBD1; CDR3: CSVVGGVYNEQFF; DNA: TGCAGCGTTGTAGGGGGCGTCTACAATGAGCAGTTCTTC
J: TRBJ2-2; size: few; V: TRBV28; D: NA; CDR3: CASSPREPGELFF; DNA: TGTGCCAGCAGTCCCCGGGAACCCGGGGAGCTGTTTTTT
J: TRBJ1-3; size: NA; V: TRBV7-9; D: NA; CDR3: CASSLGGRGNTIYF; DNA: TGTGCCAGCAGCTTAGGCGGACGGGGAAACACCATATATTTT
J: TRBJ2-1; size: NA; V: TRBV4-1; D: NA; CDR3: CASSQGSRSSYNEQFF; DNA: TGCGCCAGCAGCCAAGGGTCCCGAAGCTCCTACAATGAGCAGTTCTTC
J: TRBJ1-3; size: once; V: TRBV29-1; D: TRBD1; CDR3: CSGAAGTGSGNTIYF; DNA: TGCAGCGGTGCCGCCGGGACAGGCTCTGGAAACACCATATATTTT
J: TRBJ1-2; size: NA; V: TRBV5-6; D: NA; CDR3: CASSQQGIGYGYTF; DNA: TGTGCCAGCAGTCAACAGGGCATTGGCTATGGCTACACCTTC
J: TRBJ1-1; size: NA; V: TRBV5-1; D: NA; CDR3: CASSPPGTTNTEAFF; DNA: TGCGCCAGCAGCCCACCGGGGACAACGAACACTGAAGCTTTCTTT
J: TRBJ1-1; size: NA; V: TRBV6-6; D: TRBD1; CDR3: CASSPWTGDMNTEAFF; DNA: TGTGCCAGCAGCCCCTGGACAGGTGATATGAACACTGAAGCTTTCTTT
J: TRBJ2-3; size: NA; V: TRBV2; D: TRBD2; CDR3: CASSELAGIEDTQYF; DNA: TGTGCCAGCAGTGAGCTAGCGGGGATTGAAGATACGCAGTATTTT
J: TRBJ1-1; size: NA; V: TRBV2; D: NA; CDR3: CAAAVPGGSMEAFF; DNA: TGTGCCGCAGCGGTCCCCGGGGGATCGATGGAAGCTTTCTTT
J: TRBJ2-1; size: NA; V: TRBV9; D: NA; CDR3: CASSSTGSSYNEQFF; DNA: TGTGCCAGCAGCTCTACAGGGTCCTCCTACAATGAGCAGTTCTTC
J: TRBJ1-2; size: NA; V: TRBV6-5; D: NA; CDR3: CASSHPGTGGYTF; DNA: TGTGCCAGCAGCCATCCGGGCACGGGTGGCTACACCTTC
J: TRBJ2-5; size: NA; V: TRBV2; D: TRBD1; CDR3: CASMLVGQSKTQYF; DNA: TGTGCCAGCATGCTTGTGGGACAGTCTAAGACCCAGTACTTC
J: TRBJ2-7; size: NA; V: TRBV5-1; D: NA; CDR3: CASSLEPPRIPYEQYF; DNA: TGCGCCAGCAGCTTGGAACCTCCACGGATCCCCTACGAGCAGTACTTC
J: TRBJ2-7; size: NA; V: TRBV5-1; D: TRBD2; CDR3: CASSPGTSADEQYF; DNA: TGCGCCAGCAGCCCCGGGACTAGCGCCGACGAGCAGTACTTC
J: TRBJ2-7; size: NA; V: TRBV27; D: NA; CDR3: CASRPQAGSYEQYF; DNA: TGTGCCAGCAGACCACAAGCGGGCTCCTACGAGCAGTACTTC
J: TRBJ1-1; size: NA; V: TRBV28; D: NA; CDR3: CASSQAYTEAFF; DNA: TGTGCCAGCAGTCAAGCGTACACTGAAGCTTTCTTT
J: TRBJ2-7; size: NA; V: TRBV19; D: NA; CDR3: CASRGEGTYEQYF; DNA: TGTGCCAGTCGAGGCGAGGGGACCTACGAGCAGTACTTC
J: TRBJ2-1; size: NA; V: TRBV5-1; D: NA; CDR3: CASSAQTAYNEQFF; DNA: TGCGCCAGCAGCGCCCAGACAGCCTACAATGAGCAGTTCTTC
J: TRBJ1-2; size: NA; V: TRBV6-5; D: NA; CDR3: CASSYGQGTSYTF; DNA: TGTGCCAGCAGTTACGGTCAGGGGACGAGCTACACCTTC
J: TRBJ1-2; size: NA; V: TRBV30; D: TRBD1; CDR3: CAWSYPGQGIYTF; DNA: TGTGCCTGGAGTTACCCGGGACAGGGAATATACACCTTC
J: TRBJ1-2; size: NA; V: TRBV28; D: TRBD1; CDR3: CASRTYRGGNYGYTF; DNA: TGTGCCAGCCGGACATACAGGGGAGGAAACTATGGCTACACCTTC
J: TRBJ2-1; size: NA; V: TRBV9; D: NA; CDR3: CASSVVGGQGRGNEQFF; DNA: TGTGCCAGCAGCGTAGTGGGTGGGCAGGGAAGGGGGAATGAGCAGTTCTTC
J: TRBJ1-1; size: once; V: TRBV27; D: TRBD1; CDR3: CASSSLGTANTEAFF; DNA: TGTGCCAGCAGTTCCTTAGGGACAGCGAACACTGAAGCTTTCTTT
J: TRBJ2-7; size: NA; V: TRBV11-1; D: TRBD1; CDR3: CASSLERGRGYEQYF; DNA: TGTGCCAGCAGCTTAGAGAGGGGGCGAGGGTACGAGCAGTACTTC
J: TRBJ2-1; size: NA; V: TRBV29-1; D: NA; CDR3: CSAELPWRYNEQFF; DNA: TGCAGCGCAGAGCTACCTTGGAGATACAATGAGCAGTTCTTC
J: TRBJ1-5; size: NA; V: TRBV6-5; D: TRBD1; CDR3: CASSTTGGTEPQHF; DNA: TGTGCCAGCAGCACGACAGGGGGGACGGAGCCCCAGCATTTT